The rows below give T cell receptor beta chains drawn from one sample of a study of tumor-infiltrating lymphocytes in primary liver carcinoma. TCRdb analysed the multiplex PCR reads with MiXCR anew, one entry per CDR3 protein. The sample lists 310,000 or so distinct CDR3 sequences, approximately 64% occurring once. Sequenced sample: peripheral blood. Receptors were obtained from a man aged 40-49 years with primary liver carcinoma and hepatitis B virus infection. Both conserved end residues are part of each CDR3. The D gene is left open where the match is weak. Expanded clones get a size class; other rows say once, few or many, or leave the size out.

V	J	size	D	CDR3	DNA
TRBV29-1	TRBJ2-7	many	TRBD1	CSVEDRDRGFLGEQYF	TGCAGCGTTGAAGATCGGGACAGGGGCTTTCTGGGCGAGCAGTACTTC
TRBV6-1	TRBJ2-3	-	-	CASSPGRLNSDTQYF	TGTGCCAGCAGTCCCGGTAGACTCAACTCAGATACGCAGTATTTT
TRBV4-1	TRBJ2-1	-	-	CASSQSEVGSYNEQFF	TGCGCCAGCAGCCAATCGGAAGTGGGCTCCTACAATGAGCAGTTCTTC
TRBV2	TRBJ2-1	-	-	CASSEGDESSYNEQFF	TGTGCCAGCAGTGAAGGGGACGAGAGCTCCTACAATGAGCAGTTCTTC
TRBV11-2	TRBJ2-2	-	-	CGCSLDRSTGELFF	TGTGGCTGCAGCTTAGATCGTAGCACCGGGGAGCTGTTTTTT
TRBV28	TRBJ1-4	once	-	CASSLGPSGATNEKLFF	TGTGCCAGCAGTTTAGGCCCCTCGGGAGCAACTAATGAAAAACTGTTTTTT
TRBV6-1	TRBJ2-1	many	-	CASSLRGGSNEQFF	TGTGCCAGCAGCCTGCGTGGGGGATCCAATGAGCAGTTCTTC
TRBV28	TRBJ2-2	-	-	CASSRLGNTGELFF	TGTGCCAGCAGCCGTCTCGGGAACACCGGGGAGCTGTTTTTT
TRBV4-3	TRBJ2-1	-	-	CTSSQDWAGRHNEQFF	TGCACCAGCAGCCAAGATTGGGCGGGGAGACACAATGAGCAGTTCTTC
TRBV11-2	TRBJ2-1	many	TRBD1	CASSTGTGTYYNEQFF	TGTGCCAGCAGCACCGGGACAGGGACTTACTACAATGAGCAGTTCTTC
TRBV5-6	TRBJ1-2	few	-	CASSLGQSLYGYTF	TGTGCCAGCAGCTTAGGACAGTCTCTCTATGGCTACACCTTC
TRBV11-3	TRBJ2-5	-	-	CASSFIAEETRYF	TGTGCCAGCAGCTTTATAGCGGAGGAGACCCGATACTTC
TRBV4-3	TRBJ2-5	-	-	CASSPWGGLETQYF	TGCGCCAGCAGCCCTTGGGGGGGGCTGGAGACCCAGTACTTC